Described below is a single T cell receptor beta chain sequence and its context. Its antigen is as yet unknown. The record originates from a study of regulatory T cells in long-lasting Graves disease. Findings and caveats of the study: Favored usage of TRBV28, TRBJ1-2 and TRBJ2-5 was recorded in persistent disease.

CDR3-region Arm-PCR and iRepertoire HTBI primers produced the TCR beta libraries. TCRdb re-derived calls from the multiplex PCR reads in MiXCR, one entry per CDR3 protein. The sample has a few hundred thousand distinct CDR3 sequences; 12% are singletons. Germline V gives CDR1 MDHEN, CDR2 SYDVKM. V was trimmed by 8 bases and J by 4 bases, leaving 14 bases between them. The CDR3 sequence is 13 residues long. Time point here: newly diagnosed GD, antithyroid drugs for less than 3 months. PBMC-extracted RNA yielded the TCR library. These data were also reused for a study on T cells in Graves' hyperthyroidism and ophthalmopathy.

The material sequenced was peripheral blood mononuclear cells (PBMCs), taken at new diagnosis, from a patient treated with antithyroid drugs. This chain connects TRBV28 to TRBJ1-2; maybe TRBD1 (5 bases). This clonotype originated in a woman younger than 30 with Graves disease. CDR3 sequence reads: CASLKGASYGYTF. The CDR3, as DNA: TGTGCCAGCCTTAAAGGGGCTAGCTATGGCTACACCTTC.